These 19 T cell receptor beta chains originate from one sample sequenced in a study of blood T cell repertoires in COVID-19. The assay was immunoSEQ multiplex PCR, and TCRdb's table has in-frame clones only and misses some. The sample contains roughly 68,000 clones, 75% to 90% of which appear only once. Sequencing was done on a sample of peripheral blood. These receptors originate from a woman aged 45-65 years with active COVID-19.

The CDR3 spells CASSLRDKVTLGGSYEQYF. CDR3 DNA: TGTGCCAGCAGCCTTCGGGACAAGGTCACCCTGGGGGGGTCCTACGAGCAGTACTTC. The gene calls are TRBV7-2 and TRBJ2-7; the D gene is possibly TRBD2 (7 bases). The CDR3 contains 19 residues. CDR1 SGHTA and CDR2 FQGNSA come from the germline V gene. The V end lost 5 bases, the J end lost 1 base, and 27 bases lay between the germline ends.

The chain is built from TRBV3-1 (or the pseudogene TRBV3-2) and TRBJ2-5, with D maybe TRBD1 (8 bases). The CDR3 extends over 17 amino acids. With 3 bases removed from V and 7 bases from J, the gap between germline ends came to 24 bases. CDR1 and CDR2 from the germline V gene are LGHDT and YNNKEL (reference sequence). CDR3 protein: CASSQTSGGGGSWTQYF. In nucleotides, the CDR3 is TGTGCCAGCAGCCAGACCTCAGGGGGCGGGGGATCTTGGACCCAGTACTTC.

This chain joins TRBV6-5 and TRBJ2-3; D perhaps matches TRBD2 (5 bases). The V gene's germline CDR1 is MNHEY and CDR2 SVGAGI. The CDR3 contains 15 residues. V lost 8 bases and J lost 2, with 17 bases in between. CDR3 in DNA: TGTGCCAGCTCGGAAAGCGGCGGAACCACAGATACGCAGTATTTT. Residues: CASSESGGTTDTQYF.

The gene calls are TRBV12-5 and TRBJ2-7; a possible D gene is TRBD2 (6 bases). The CDR3 is 15 residues long. CDR1 and CDR2 from the germline V gene are LGHNT and FRNRAP. Trimming took off 0 bases at V and 7 bases at J, with 16 bases between the two ends. CDR3 protein: CASGLVLSGLLEQYF. The DNA of the CDR3 is TGTGCTAGTGGTTTGGTACTGAGCGGACTATTAGAGCAGTACTTC.

The gene calls are TRBV2 and TRBJ2-7; the D is unclear. The V and J ends lost 4 bases and 0 bases respectively, with 7 bases between them. The CDR3 totals 13 residues. Germline assignment: CDR1 SNHLY and CDR2 FYNNEI. CDR3 nucleotide sequence: TGTGCCAGCAGTGTCCCGGGCTCCTACGAGCAGTACTTC. This sequence encodes CASSVPGSYEQYF.

J is TRBJ2-5 and V is TRBV19; 8 bases are a match to TRBD2. The trim removed 5 bases at V and 9 bases at J, leaving 14 bases unmatched. This CDR3 contains 15 residues. Germline lookup yields CDR1 LNHDA and CDR2 SQIVND (reference sequence). CDR3 protein: CASSPRLASRGSQYF. The CDR3 DNA sequence: TGTGCCAGTAGTCCCCGACTAGCGTCTCGGGGGTCCCAGTACTTC.

For the CDR3, the DNA is TGCGCCAGCAGCTTGGGACAGACCAAGAACACCGGGGAGCTGTTTTTT. The encoded protein is CASSLGQTKNTGELFF. The gene calls are TRBV5-1 and TRBJ2-2; possibly TRBD1 for D (5 bases). The CDR3 has 16 amino acids. V was cut by 0 bases and J by 1 base, with 10 bases left in between. Germline V gene lookup returns CDR1 SGHRS and CDR2 YFSETQ.

This rearrangement joins TRBV13 to TRBJ1-3; D may be TRBD1 (5 bases). The germline CDR1 and CDR2 sequences are PRHDT and FYEKMQ (reference sequence). This CDR3 comprises 15 residues. Trimming removed 5 bases at V and 0 bases at J, with 11 bases between. This chain's CDR3 is CASSRGAYSGNTIYF. CDR3 DNA sequence: TGTGCCAGCAGCCGCGGGGCGTACTCTGGAAACACCATATATTTT.

V usage is TRBV27 and J usage is TRBJ2-5; the D gene is possibly TRBD2 (6 bases). V lost 5 bases to trimming and J lost 1 base, with 11 bases between them. This CDR3 spans 14 amino acids. Per germline, CDR1 MNHEY and CDR2 SMNVEV (reference sequence). CDR3 loop: CASSLAHLQETQYF. CDR3 bases: TGTGCCAGCAGTCTAGCGCACCTCCAAGAGACCCAGTACTTC.

The chain couples TRBV13 to TRBJ2-3; 9 nucleotides match TRBD2. Trimming took 6 bases from V and 7 from J; bases not matched to a gene: 23. The germline gives CDR1 PRHDT, CDR2 FYEKMQ (reference sequence). There are 19 residues in the CDR3. The CDR3 sequence: CASSQRRLVGGRAVYTQYF. The CDR3 DNA reads TGTGCCAGCAGTCAAAGACGCCTAGTTGGCGGGAGGGCCGTTTATACGCAGTATTTT.

This clone has a single count. J is TRBJ2-2 and V is TRBV29-1, with 7 bases identical to TRBD2. This CDR3 spans 13 amino acids. Germline lookup yields CDR1 SQVTM and CDR2 ANQGSEA. CDR3 region: CLLTAGNTGELFF. DNA of the CDR3: TGCCTCCTGACAGCGGGAAACACCGGGGAGCTGTTTTTT.

This chain joins TRBV7-9 and TRBJ1-4; TRBD1 is a possible D gene (5 bases). Germline V gives CDR1 SEHNR, CDR2 FQNEAQ (reference sequence). This CDR3 is built from 17 residues. Trimming took off 1 base at V and 4 bases at J, with 16 bases between the two ends. CDR3 in amino acids: CASSLGSGRRDNEKLFF. CDR3 nucleotides: TGTGCCAGCAGCTTAGGTTCAGGGCGGAGGGATAATGAAAAACTGTTTTTT.

The chain combines TRBV29-1 with TRBJ2-7; 10 bases align to TRBD1. Germline CDR1 is SQVTM and CDR2 is ANQGSEA. This CDR3 spans 13 amino acids. The V segment lost 4 bases and the J segment 5 bases; nucleotides outside the gene matches: 5. The CDR3 loop reads CSVVRTGGNEQYF. The CDR3 DNA reads as TGCAGCGTTGTTAGGACAGGGGGGAACGAGCAGTACTTC.

This chain connects TRBV6-6 to TRBJ1-2; TRBD1 agrees at 7 bases. Germline V gives CDR1 MNHNY, CDR2 SVGAGI (reference sequence). The CDR3 length is 12 residues. With 11 bases clipped from V and 8 bases from J, the junction kept 11 bases outside the gene matches. The DNA for the CDR3 is TGTGCCGGTGGACAGGACTTCTTAGGCTACACCTTC. Translating it yields CAGGQDFLGYTF.

This chain connects TRBV10-3 to TRBJ2-2; 13 bases line up with TRBD2. There are 15 residues in the CDR3. Trimming cost V 7 bases and J 3 bases; bases outside gene matches: 2. Germline CDR1 and CDR2: ENHRY and SYGVKD. The CDR3 spells CAITGLAGHTGELFF. CDR3 nucleotide sequence: TGTGCCATCACGGGACTAGCGGGACACACCGGGGAGCTGTTTTTT.

This rearrangement joins TRBV5-1 to TRBJ2-3, with 9 bases matching TRBD2. In germline, CDR1 is SGHRS, CDR2 YFSETQ. The CDR3 consists of 15 residues. J gave up 1 base and V 4 bases, and 4 bases lay outside the gene matches. The CDR3 sequence: CASSPTSGRTDTQYF. CDR3 nucleotide sequence: TGCGCCAGCAGCCCGACTAGCGGCCGCACAGATACGCAGTATTTT.

V is TRBV15 and J is TRBJ1-4, with no clear D. CDR1 and CDR2 from the germline V gene are LNHNV and YYDKDF (reference sequence). V was clipped by 7 bases and J by 5 bases, with 11 bases between them. The CDR3 sequence is 13 residues long. CDR3: CATNGRSNEKLFF. The DNA for the CDR3 is TGTGCCACCAATGGGAGGAGCAATGAAAAACTGTTTTTT.

This clone is a singleton in its sample. This sequence joins TRBV30 and TRBJ2-1, with D unresolved. CDR1 is GTSNPN, CDR2 SVGIG, per germline (reference sequence). The CDR3 sequence is 11 residues long. The V gene lost 2 bases and the J gene lost 10 bases, with 9 bases spanning the gap. DNA for the CDR3: TGTGCCTGGAGTTCTCCTAAAGAGCAGTTCTTC. Protein sequence: CAWSSPKEQFF. The variable domain in full, completed from reference TRBV30 and TRBJ2-1, reads SQTIHQWPATLVQPVGSPLSLECTVEGTSNPNLYWYRQAAGRGLQLLFYSVGIGQISSEVPQNLSASRPQDRQFILSSKKLLLSDSGFYLCAWSSPKEQFFGPGTRLTVL.

This chain joins TRBV27 and TRBJ2-7; the match to TRBD2 covers 11 bases. J gave up 4 bases and V 2 bases, and 7 bases lay outside the gene matches. The CDR3 runs 16 residues. Germline values: CDR1 MNHEY, CDR2 SMNVEV (reference sequence). The CDR3 sequence is CASSLTLAGEYYEQYF. Here the CDR3 DNA reads TGTGCCAGCAGTTTAACACTAGCGGGAGAATATTACGAGCAGTACTTC.